The next 28 T cell receptor beta chains were all read from a single sample in a study of blood T cell repertoires in COVID-19 (dated by TCRdb to between 2020 and 2021). Library construction relied on the immunoSEQ multiplex PCR assay. TCRdb carries this immuneACCESS record with in-frame sequences only. Its versions omit some clonotypes, under half of them owing to an unresolved V gene in the studies checked, with the rest unexplained. Across this sample there are more than 200,000 clones, with roughly 91% seen only once. Roughly 7.2% of the sample rests with the top ten. Sequenced: PBMCs or T cells enriched from blood (not recorded which). Receptor source: a man aged 30 to 39 in a cohort exposed to, infected with or recovered from COVID-19 (not recorded which).

Concerning this clone itself: The junction departs from germline at one end; a sequencing error may be responsible. The genes are TRBV7-7 and TRBJ2-1; TRBD2 aligns across 11 bases. Germline values: CDR1 SSHAT, CDR2 FNYEAQ (reference sequence). The CDR3 contains 17 residues. CDR3 sequence: CASSSRTSGPWGGEQFF. For the CDR3, the DNA is TGTGCTAGCAGCTCCCGGACTAGCGGGCCCTGGGGTGGTGAGCAGTTCTTC.

V usage is TRBV28 and J usage is TRBJ2-1; 7 nucleotides align to TRBD2. V lost 3 bases, J lost 10 bases, and 9 bases stayed unmatched. From germline, CDR1 is MDHEN and CDR2 SYDVKM. This CDR3 spans 14 amino acids. The CDR3 region has the DNA TGTGCCAGCAGTTTGGTACGGGAGGTGGGGGAGCAGTTCTTC. Translating gives CASSLVREVGEQFF.

The CDR3, as DNA: TGTGCCAGCAGCACGTCCGACCCGGGACAGGGTTCAACGGTTGGTGAAAAACTGTTTTTT. It translates to CASSTSDPGQGSTVGEKLFF. This chain links TRBV21-1 with TRBJ1-4; TRBD1 is the table's D call and was not checked against the DNA. TRBV21-1 is an annotated pseudogene. The CDR3 is 20 amino acids.

The chain uses TRBV20-1 and TRBJ1-2; tentatively, D is TRBD1 (6 bases). The CDR3 covers 11 residues. Germline CDR1 reads DFQATT; CDR2 reads SNEGSKA (reference sequence). The ends were cut back, 7 bases at V and 6 bases at J, with 12 bases in the middle. The CDR3 nucleotides are TGCAGTGGTCCAGGGGCAGATGGCTACACCTTC. Translation: CSGPGADGYTF.

The J gene is TRBJ2-2, the V gene TRBV6-5; D is possibly TRBD2 (5 bases). The CDR3 has 14 residues. The germline CDR1 and CDR2 sequences are MNHEY and SVGAGI. Trimming took 2 bases from V and 4 from J, leaving 8 bases between them. CDR3 sequence reads: CASSYKGSTGELFF. The DNA for the CDR3 is TGTGCCAGCAGTTACAAAGGGAGCACCGGGGAGCTGTTTTTT.

This chain links TRBV4-1 with TRBJ2-1, with 8 bases fitting TRBD1. The CDR3 is made up of 17 amino acids. Germline CDR1 reads MGHRA; CDR2 reads YSYEKL. Trimming took 3 bases from V and 7 from J; bases not matched to a gene: 14. CDR3 bases: TGCGCCAGCAGCCACCTAGGACAGGGTCCGCCGCGGAATGAGCAGTTCTTC. Protein product: CASSHLGQGPPRNEQFF.

The J gene is TRBJ1-5, the V gene TRBV6-4, with D perhaps matching TRBD1 (6 bases). V gave up 2 bases and J gave up 2 bases, with 25 bases separating them. The CDR3 has 20 amino acids. In germline, CDR1 is MRHNA, CDR2 SNTAGT. The CDR3 region has the DNA TGTGCCAGCAGTGACCCAATCCGGGACACGGGCCCGCTAGGCAATCAGCCCCAGCATTTT. It is translated as CASSDPIRDTGPLGNQPQHF.

Comment on this clone: One junction end does not reproduce the germline sequence, and a read error may be involved. The rearrangement links TRBV19 to TRBJ2-2, with a weak D call TRBD1 (6 bases). CDR1 is LNHDA, CDR2 SQIVND, per germline (reference sequence). The CDR3 loop spans 18 amino acids. CDR3 DNA sequence: TGTGCCAGTAGCATAGGGGGAACAGGGTTTTCGGTCACCGGGGAGCTGTTTTTT. It specifies CASSIGGTGFSVTGELFF.

The genes are TRBV10-1 and TRBJ2-3, with TRBD2 matching over 13 bases. The CDR3 spans 17 residues. Trimming at V came to 6 bases and at J to 4 bases, leaving 10 bases not matched to a gene. Per germline, CDR1 WNHNN and CDR2 SYGVQD (reference sequence). CDR3 nucleotides: TGCGCCAGCAGCGATGGACTAGCGGGAGATTTTGCAGATACGCAGTATTTT. Its translation: CASSDGLAGDFADTQYF.

The chain uses TRBV6-4 and TRBJ2-1; 8 nucleotides agree with TRBD2. V trimming: 4 bases; J trimming: 0 bases; junction bases outside the gene matches: 5. This CDR3 contains 16 residues. CDR1 MRHNA and CDR2 SNTAGT come from the germline V gene. CDR3 nucleotide sequence: TGTGCCAGCAGTGCCTCAGGGACTAGCTCCTACAATGAGCAGTTCTTC. This sequence encodes CASSASGTSSYNEQFF.

The V and J genes are TRBV16 and TRBJ2-1, with 7 bases lining up with TRBD2. Per germline, CDR1 KGHSY and CDR2 FQNENV. The CDR3 consists of 17 residues. After removal of 0 bases from V and 4 bases from J, the junction contained 9 bases not matched to a gene. Here the CDR3 reads CASSQSWLAERYNEQFF. CDR3 nucleotides: TGTGCCAGCAGCCAATCGTGGCTAGCGGAGAGATACAATGAGCAGTTCTTC.

The chain couples TRBV5-4 to TRBJ2-5, with 10 positions matching TRBD2. The length of the CDR3 is 18 residues. From germline, CDR1 is SGHNT and CDR2 YYREEE (reference sequence). V gave up 4 bases and J gave up 4 bases; unmatched junction bases: 16. The CDR3 nucleotides are TGTGCCAGCAGCCCGGCGGGTTTGGCAGCGGGAGGGCGAGAGACCCAGTACTTC. It yields the protein CASSPAGLAAGGRETQYF.

This clone appeared once. The chain employs TRBV19 and TRBJ1-2, with 9 bases that match TRBD1. V was pared by 4 bases and J by 8 bases, with 14 bases of the junction left unmatched. This CDR3 contains 16 residues. Per the germline V gene, CDR1 is LNHDA and CDR2 is SQIVND (reference sequence). CDR3 region: CASSTTGTGTIRGYTF. As DNA, the CDR3 is TGTGCCAGTAGTACCACCGGGACAGGGACTATACGCGGCTACACCTTC.

In its sample, this clone was seen once. The chain is built from TRBV19 and TRBJ1-1, with D possibly matching TRBD1 (5 bases). Germline values: CDR1 LNHDA, CDR2 SQIVND (reference sequence). This CDR3 has 13 amino acids. V was shortened by 6 bases and J by 4 bases, with 12 bases between the two germline ends. CDR3 DNA: TGTGCCAGTAGGACAGTGGTAACCACTGAAGCTTTCTTT. The encoded protein is CASRTVVTTEAFF.

The chain couples TRBV9 to TRBJ1-1; D gene uncertain. Trimming stripped 0 bases from V and 3 bases from J, with 6 bases between. Germline CDR1 SGDLS, CDR2 YYNGEE. The CDR3 spans 13 residues. The CDR3 DNA reads TGTGCCAGCAGCGTAGCTTCGGACACTGAAGCTTTCTTT. Amino acids: CASSVASDTEAFF.

The chain recombines TRBV18 with TRBJ2-7; 8 bases line up with TRBD1. The germline V gene encodes CDR1 KGHSH and CDR2 LQKENI. The CDR3 covers 19 residues. Germline trimming cut 2 bases from V and 0 bases from J; bases unmatched to any gene: 15. The CDR3 region is CASSPKSGQGTTNSYEQYF. CDR3 in DNA: TGTGCCAGCTCACCAAAGTCTGGACAGGGCACTACCAACTCCTACGAGCAGTACTTC.

The chain combines TRBV6-5 with TRBJ2-2, with D unresolved. V was pared by 10 bases and J by 1 base, with 16 bases between. Germline values: CDR1 MNHEY, CDR2 SVGAGI. The CDR3 is made up of 15 amino acids. The CDR3 here is CATTPEPLNTGELFF. The CDR3 DNA reads as TGTGCCACCACCCCAGAACCGTTGAACACCGGGGAGCTGTTTTTT.

The genes are TRBV20-1 and TRBJ2-1; a weak D match, TRBD1 (5 bases). The germline gives CDR1 DFQATT, CDR2 SNEGSKA (reference sequence). Trimming cost V 8 bases and J 12 bases, with 14 bases left between them. The CDR3 runs 10 residues. The CDR3 DNA is TGCAGTATTAGCCGCCAGGGGCAGTTCTTC. Translation: CSISRQGQFF.

In this sample, this clone turned up a few times. V and J are TRBV29-1 and TRBJ2-7, with a weak D call TRBD1 (6 bases). V was clipped by 6 bases and J by 4 bases, with 19 bases between them. CDR1 and CDR2 (germline): SQVTM, ANQGSEA. The CDR3 sequence is 14 residues long. CDR3 loop: CSVKTTTGFYEQYF. The CDR3 region has the DNA TGCAGCGTCAAAACCACGACAGGCTTTTACGAGCAGTACTTC.

This clone has a single count. The chain is built from TRBV27 and TRBJ2-1; 8 bases map to TRBD1. Trimming removed 4 bases from V and 6 bases from J; junction bases left unmatched: 11. This CDR3 has 16 residues. In germline, CDR1 is MNHEY, CDR2 SMNVEV (reference sequence). CDR3 DNA: TGTGCCAGCAGTTCCTCCGGAGGCAGGGGGCGCAATGAGCAGTTCTTC. Translating it yields CASSSSGGRGRNEQFF.

This chain uses TRBV21-1 with TRBJ2-7; the tabulated D call, TRBD1, remains unverified against the DNA. TRBV21-1 has pseudogene status. CDR3 length: 13 amino acids. CDR3: CASSHRDRDEQYF. CDR3 bases: TGTGCCAGCAGCCACCGGGACAGGGACGAGCAGTACTTC.

The chain uses TRBV6-2 or TRBV6-3 and TRBJ2-7; 7 positions agree with TRBD2. The CDR3 consists of 13 residues. V was pared by 6 bases and J by 3 bases, with 5 bases of the junction left unmatched. From germline, CDR1 is MNHEY and CDR2 SVGEGT. DNA for the CDR3: TGTGCCAGCAGCCTGGGACTACACTACGAGCAGTACTTC. As protein: CASSLGLHYEQYF.

The genes are TRBV6-5 and TRBJ2-3, with TRBD1 identical over 7 bases. The germline V gene has CDR1 MNHEY and CDR2 SVGAGI. The length of the CDR3 is 15 residues. The V segment lost 5 bases and the J segment 4 bases; nucleotides outside the gene matches: 9. CDR3 amino acids: CASSKIRQGSDTQYF. In DNA form, the CDR3 reads TGTGCCAGCAGTAAAATTAGACAGGGATCAGATACGCAGTATTTT.

The chain is built from TRBV19 and TRBJ1-5, with 10 bases matching TRBD1. The germline CDR1 and CDR2 sequences are LNHDA and SQIVND (reference sequence). CDR3 size: 16 residues. V shed 6 bases and J 5 bases; nucleotides not matched to a gene: 10. In DNA form, the CDR3 reads TGTGCCAGTAGGAGGCTAGGACAGGGGGTTTATCAGCCCCAGCATTTT. This codes for CASRRLGQGVYQPQHF.

The rearrangement uses TRBV20-1 and TRBJ1-1, with D perhaps matching TRBD1 (5 bases). Germline CDR1 and CDR2: DFQATT and SNEGSKA (reference sequence). V was clipped by 5 bases and J by 12 bases, with 16 bases between them. The length of the CDR3 is 11 residues. The CDR3, as DNA: TGCAGTGCTGGCGGAGGGGTCGGAACTTTCTTT. Translation: CSAGGGVGTFF.

The chain employs TRBV27 and TRBJ1-2; D may be TRBD1 (5 bases). This CDR3 spans 14 amino acids. The V gene lost 0 bases and the J gene lost 4 bases, with 9 bases spanning the gap. Germline-derived CDR1 and CDR2 are MNHEY and SMNVEV (reference sequence). The CDR3 DNA follows: TGTGCCAGCAGTTTATCCGGGGGTGGCTATGGCTACACCTTC. It specifies CASSLSGGGYGYTF.

The chain joins TRBV7-9 to TRBJ2-1; 8 positions match TRBD1. The trim removed 1 base at V and 8 bases at J, leaving 7 bases unmatched. The germline V gene has CDR1 SEHNR and CDR2 FQNEAQ (reference sequence). The CDR3 is made up of 15 amino acids. The CDR3 DNA reads TGTGCCAGCAGCTTAGTTCCAGGGGGCTGGTATGAGCAGTTCTTC. Translation: CASSLVPGGWYEQFF.

The chain couples TRBV10-1 to TRBJ2-1, with TRBD2 matching 11 bases. Germline V gene sequence: CDR1 WNHNN, CDR2 SYGVQD (reference sequence). The ends lost 3 bases at V and 4 bases at J; junction bases unmatched: 5. There are 16 residues in the CDR3. CDR3 DNA: TGCGCCAGCAGTGATATAGCGGGAGGGCCATACAATGAGCAGTTCTTC. Its translation: CASSDIAGGPYNEQFF.